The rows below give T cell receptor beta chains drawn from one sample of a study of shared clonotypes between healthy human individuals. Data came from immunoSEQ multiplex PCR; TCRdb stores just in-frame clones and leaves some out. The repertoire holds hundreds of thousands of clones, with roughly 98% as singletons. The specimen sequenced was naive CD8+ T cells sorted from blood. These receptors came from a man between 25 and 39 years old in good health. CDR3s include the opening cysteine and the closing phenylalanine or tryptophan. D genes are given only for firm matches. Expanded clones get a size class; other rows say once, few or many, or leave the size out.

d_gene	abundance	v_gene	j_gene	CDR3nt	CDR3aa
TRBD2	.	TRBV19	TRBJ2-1	TGTGCCAGTAGTATCCCGGGAGGGGAGCAGTTCTTC	CASSIPGGEQFF
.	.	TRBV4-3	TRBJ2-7	TGCGCCAGCAGCCAGCTTGGAACGGAAGGATCGTACGAGCAGTACTTC	CASSQLGTEGSYEQYF
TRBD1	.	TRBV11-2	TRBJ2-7	TGTGCCAGCACCCTCGGGACAGGATACGAGCAGTACTTC	CASTLGTGYEQYF
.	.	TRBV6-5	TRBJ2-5	TGTGCCTCCGGCCCCGAGGGGCCTCAAGAGACCCAGTACTTC	CASGPEGPQETQYF
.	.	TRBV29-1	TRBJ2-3	TGCAGCGTTGCGGAATTAGCGACAGGACCAAGCACAGATACGCAGTATTTT	CSVAELATGPSTDTQYF
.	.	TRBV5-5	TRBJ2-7	TGTGCCAGCAGCTTGGTTCAGGGAATCTACGAGCAGTACTTC	CASSLVQGIYEQYF
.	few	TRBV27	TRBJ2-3	TGTGCCAGCAGTACCCTGACTCCCACAGATACGCAGTATTTT	CASSTLTPTDTQYF
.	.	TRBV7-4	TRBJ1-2	TGTGCCAGCAGCCAAAGGGGGTGTTATGGCTACACCTTC	CASSQRGCYGYTF
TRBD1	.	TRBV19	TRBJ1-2	TGTGCCAGTAGTATGTCGGCCGGGACAGGGGTTCATGGCTACACCTTC	CASSMSAGTGVHGYTF
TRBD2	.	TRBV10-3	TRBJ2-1	TGTGCCATCAGTGGGGTGGGGACTAGCGGGATTTGGAATGAGCAGTTCTTC	CAISGVGTSGIWNEQFF
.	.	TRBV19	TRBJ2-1	TGTGCCAGTAGTAACCTCCCGACGTCGGGGGCACCGCAGTTCTTC	CASSNLPTSGAPQFF
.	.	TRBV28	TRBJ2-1	TGTGCCAGCAGTTTATCCGCGGGGTCGTACAATGAGCAGTTCTTC	CASSLSAGSYNEQFF
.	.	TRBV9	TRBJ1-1	TGTGCCAGCAGCGCGGCCGAGGGGGGGAGCACTGAAGCTTTCTTT	CASSAAEGGSTEAFF
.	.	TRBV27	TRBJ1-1	TGTGCCAGCAGTTCGGCAACGGGTACTGAAGCTTTCTTT	CASSSATGTEAFF
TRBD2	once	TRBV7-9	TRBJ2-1	TGTGCCAGCAGCTCTTGGACTAGCGGGAGTGGCTACAATGAGCAGTTCTTC	CASSSWTSGSGYNEQFF
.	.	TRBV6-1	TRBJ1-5	TGTGCCAGCAGCCCCAGGCTTAGCAATCAGCCCCAGCATTTT	CASSPRLSNQPQHF
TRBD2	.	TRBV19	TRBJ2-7	TGTGCCAGTACCTCGGGTCTAGCGGCCTCCTACGAGCAGTACTTC	CASTSGLAASYEQYF
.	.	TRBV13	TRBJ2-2	TGTGCCAGCAGCTTCGAGCACACCGGGGAGCTGTTTTTT	CASSFEHTGELFF
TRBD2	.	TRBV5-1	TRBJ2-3	TGCGCCAGCAGCTTGAGACTAGCGGGAAGCACAGATACGCAGTATTTT	CASSLRLAGSTDTQYF
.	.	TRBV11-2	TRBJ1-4	TGTGCCAGCAGCTCCGGGGTGGGGCGGAATGAAAAACTGTTTTTT	CASSSGVGRNEKLFF
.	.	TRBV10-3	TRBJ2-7	TGTGCCATCAGACGGGACGACTCCTACGAGCAGTACTTC	CAIRRDDSYEQYF
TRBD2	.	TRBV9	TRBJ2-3	TGTGCCAGCAGCGGTAGCGGGACATCCACAGATACGCAGTATTTT	CASSGSGTSTDTQYF
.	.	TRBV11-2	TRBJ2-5	TGTGCCAGCAGCGCCACCAGCGGAGAGACCCAGTACTTC	CASSATSGETQYF
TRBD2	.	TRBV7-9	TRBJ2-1	TGTGCCAGCAGCTTAGGTGGACTAGCGGGAGAGTATGAGCAGTTCTTC	CASSLGGLAGEYEQFF
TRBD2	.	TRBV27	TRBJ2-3	TGTGCCAGCGGGGGGCCGGGACTAGAGGCAGATACGCAGTATTTT	CASGGPGLEADTQYF
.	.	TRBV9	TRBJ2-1	TGTGCCAGCAGCGCTACAGAATACAATGAGCAGTTCTTC	CASSATEYNEQFF
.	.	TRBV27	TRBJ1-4	TGTGCCAGCAGTTTTGGGGAACGTAATGAAAAACTGTTTTTT	CASSFGERNEKLFF
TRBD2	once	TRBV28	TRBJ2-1	TGTGCCAGCAGTCTTCTCGGTAGCGGGATTCCTCATGAGCAGTTCTTC	CASSLLGSGIPHEQFF
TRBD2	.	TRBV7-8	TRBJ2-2	TGTGCCAGCAGCTTACCCGGGACTAGCTCTTACGGGGAGCTGTTTTTT	CASSLPGTSSYGELFF
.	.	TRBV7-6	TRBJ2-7	TGTGCCAGCAGCTTGGAACCCCATTACGAGCAGTACTTC	CASSLEPHYEQYF
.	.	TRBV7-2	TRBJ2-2	TGTGCCAGCAGCCATCGGGTAGCTCCGGTCGGGGAGCTGTTTTTT	CASSHRVAPVGELFF
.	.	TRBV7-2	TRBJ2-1	TGTGCCAGCAGTCATAGGCGGTCCGGACCTTTCTACAATGAGCAGTTCTTC	CASSHRRSGPFYNEQFF
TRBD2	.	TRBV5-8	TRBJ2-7	TGTGCCAGCTTGGGGGGGAACGAGCAGTACTTC	CASLGGNEQYF
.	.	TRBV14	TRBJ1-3	TGTGCCAGCAGCCAAGCCTTTTCGTACTCTGGAAACACCATATATTTT	CASSQAFSYSGNTIYF
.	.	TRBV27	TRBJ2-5	TGTGCCAGCAGTTTATTTGCGGGGAGCTTCCAAGAGACCCAGTACTTC	CASSLFAGSFQETQYF
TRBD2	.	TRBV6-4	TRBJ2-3	TGTGCCAGCAGTCTAGCGGGAGGAGGCACAGATACGCAGTATTTT	CASSLAGGGTDTQYF
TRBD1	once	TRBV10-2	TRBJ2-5	TGCGCCAGCAGTGGGACAGGGGGCTTAGGGGAGACCCAGTACTTC	CASSGTGGLGETQYF
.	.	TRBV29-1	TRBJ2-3	TGCAGCGTCGGGGGATGGGGCACAGATACGCAGTATTTT	CSVGGWGTDTQYF
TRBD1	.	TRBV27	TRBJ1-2	TGTGCCAGCAGTTTTCTTCGGGACAGGGACTACTATGGCTACACCTTC	CASSFLRDRDYYGYTF
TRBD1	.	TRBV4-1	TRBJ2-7	TGCGCCAGCAGCCCAGCCGCGGCAGGGGGATACGAGCAGTACTTC	CASSPAAAGGYEQYF
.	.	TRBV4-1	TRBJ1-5	TGCGCCAGCAGCCAAGGGGAAAGTAGCAATCAGCCCCAGCATTTT	CASSQGESSNQPQHF
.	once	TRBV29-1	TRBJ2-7	TGCAGCGTTGAAGACGGCACCTACGAGCAGTACTTC	CSVEDGTYEQYF
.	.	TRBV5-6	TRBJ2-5	TGTGCCAGCAGCCAGGACAGCGAAGAGACCCAGTACTTC	CASSQDSEETQYF
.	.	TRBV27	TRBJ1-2	TGTGCCAGCAGCACCAGCGGACTCAACTATGGCTACACCTTC	CASSTSGLNYGYTF
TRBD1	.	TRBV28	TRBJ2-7	TGTGCCAGCAGCTCCGACAGGGGCGAGCAGTACTTC	CASSSDRGEQYF
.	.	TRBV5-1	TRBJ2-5	TGCGCCAGCAGCTTGGAGGGCAGTCCAGAGACCCAGTACTTC	CASSLEGSPETQYF
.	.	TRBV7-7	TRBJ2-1	TGTGCCAGCAGCTTAGGGGTGAGCTCCTACAATGAGCAGTTCTTC	CASSLGVSSYNEQFF
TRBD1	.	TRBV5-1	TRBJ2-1	TGCGCCAGCAGCTTGCGCCCGGGGGACAGGGCAGGTTACAATGAGCAGTTCTTC	CASSLRPGDRAGYNEQFF
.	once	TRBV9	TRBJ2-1	TGTGCCAGCAGCGCACAGCTTTCCTCCTACAATGAGCAGTTCTTC	CASSAQLSSYNEQFF
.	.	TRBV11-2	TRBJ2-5	TGTGCCAGCAGCTTAGGGACTACCCAAGAGACCCAGTACTTC	CASSLGTTQETQYF
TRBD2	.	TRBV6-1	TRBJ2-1	TGTGCCAGCACTACGGGACTATCCACCTACAATGAGCAGTTCTTC	CASTTGLSTYNEQFF
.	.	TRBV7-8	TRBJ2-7	TGTGCCAGCAGCCTCGGGGAGGGGGGAATATACGAGCAGTACTTC	CASSLGEGGIYEQYF
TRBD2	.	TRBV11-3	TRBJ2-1	TGTGCCAGCAGCCTCCCGGGACTAGCGGGATCCAATGAGCAGTTCTTC	CASSLPGLAGSNEQFF
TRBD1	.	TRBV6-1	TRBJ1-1	TGTGCCAGCGGACAGGGGGCGACTGAAGCTTTCTTT	CASGQGATEAFF